This is a list of T cell receptor beta chains from one sample in a study of blood T cells in healthy people across ages. TCRdb ran MiXCR on the 5' RACE reads and lists one entry per CDR3 protein. The sample carries about 1,400,000 distinct CDR3 sequences, 45% to 70% recorded once. The source material was blood. Receptor source: a man in his late teens or twenties in good health. The CDR3 runs from the conserved cysteine through the conserved F or W. A D gene is named only where the DNA matches it firmly. Where a row states a size, it is once, few, many or the class of an expanded clone; other rows omit it.

d_gene	v_gene	abundance	j_gene	CDR3nt	CDR3aa
NA	TRBV4-1	NA	TRBJ2-4	TGCGCCAGCAGCCAAGGAGTTTTTGGACAGCTAAACATTCAGTACTTC	CASSQGVFGQLNIQYF
TRBD1	TRBV29-1	few	TRBJ1-2	TGCAGCGTTGACAGGGGGCGCTTAGGCTACACCTTC	CSVDRGRLGYTF
NA	TRBV6-4	NA	TRBJ2-3	TGTGCCAGCAGTGAGATATACGCAGATACGCAGTATTTT	CASSEIYADTQYF
TRBD1	TRBV28	NA	TRBJ1-4	TGTGCCAGCACCCTCCTGCGACAGGGGGCGATTGAAAAACTGTTTTTT	CASTLLRQGAIEKLFF
NA	TRBV20-1	few	TRBJ2-5	TGCAGTGCTAGAGAACGGAGGAGGGCCTTCCCCCAAGAGACCCAGTACTTC	CSARERRRAFPQETQYF
TRBD2	TRBV20-1	NA	TRBJ2-3	TGTTCCATGCCCCCCCCTCTAGCGGGAGGTCGAAGCCTTGATACGCAGTATTTT	CSMPPPLAGGRSLDTQYF
NA	TRBV20-1	NA	TRBJ2-1	TGCAGTGCTAGAGATCTCGCGACAGAGGCCTACGAGCAGTTCTTC	CSARDLATEAYEQFF
NA	TRBV28	NA	TRBJ1-4	TGTGCCAGCAGCCAGGCGGGTGGGACCCATGAAAAACTGTTTTTT	CASSQAGGTHEKLFF
NA	TRBV29-1	NA	TRBJ2-7	TGCAGCGTTTCCCTCACGGGCCGCTACGAGCAGTACTTC	CSVSLTGRYEQYF
NA	TRBV9	NA	TRBJ2-5	TGTGCCAGCAGCGTAGCTAGTAGAACCCCGGAGACCCAGTACTTC	CASSVASRTPETQYF
TRBD2	TRBV6-6	NA	TRBJ2-3	TGTGCCAGCAGTCCCTTAGCGGGGAACACAGATACGCAGTATTTT	CASSPLAGNTDTQYF
NA	TRBV15	NA	TRBJ2-3	TGTGCCACCAGCAGAGGCCCGGGACTGCTTAGCACAGATACGCAGTATTTT	CATSRGPGLLSTDTQYF
TRBD2	TRBV6-1	NA	TRBJ2-1	TGTGCCAGCAGTGAATCCTTAGCGGGAGGGCTCATCGATGAGCAGTTCTTC	CASSESLAGGLIDEQFF
TRBD1	TRBV2	few	TRBJ1-6	TGTGCCAGCAGTCTACAGGGGGCATCGGGGAATTCACCCCTCCACTTT	CASSLQGASGNSPLHF
NA	TRBV4-1	NA	TRBJ1-2	TGCGCCAGCAGCCAAGATTCAGGGACACACTATGGCTACACCTTC	CASSQDSGTHYGYTF
NA	TRBV28	few	TRBJ2-7	TGTGCCAGCAGTGAACAGAGTCCCCCCTACGAGCAGTACTTC	CASSEQSPPYEQYF
NA	TRBV6-1	NA	TRBJ2-2	TGTGCCAGCAGTGAAGAGGGCGGGACGAACACCGGGGAGCTGTTTTTT	CASSEEGGTNTGELFF